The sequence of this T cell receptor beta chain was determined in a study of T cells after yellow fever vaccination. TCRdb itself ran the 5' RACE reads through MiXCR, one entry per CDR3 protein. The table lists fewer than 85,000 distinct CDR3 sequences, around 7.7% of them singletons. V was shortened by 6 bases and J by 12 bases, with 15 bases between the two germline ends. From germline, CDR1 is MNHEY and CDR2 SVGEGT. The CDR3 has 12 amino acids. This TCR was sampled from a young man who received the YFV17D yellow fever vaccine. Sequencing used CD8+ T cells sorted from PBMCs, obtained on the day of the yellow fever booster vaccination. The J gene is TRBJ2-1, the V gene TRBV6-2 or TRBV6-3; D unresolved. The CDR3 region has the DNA TGTGCCAGCAGCCCCCCAGCCCAAGGGCAGTTCTTC. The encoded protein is CASSPPAQGQFF.